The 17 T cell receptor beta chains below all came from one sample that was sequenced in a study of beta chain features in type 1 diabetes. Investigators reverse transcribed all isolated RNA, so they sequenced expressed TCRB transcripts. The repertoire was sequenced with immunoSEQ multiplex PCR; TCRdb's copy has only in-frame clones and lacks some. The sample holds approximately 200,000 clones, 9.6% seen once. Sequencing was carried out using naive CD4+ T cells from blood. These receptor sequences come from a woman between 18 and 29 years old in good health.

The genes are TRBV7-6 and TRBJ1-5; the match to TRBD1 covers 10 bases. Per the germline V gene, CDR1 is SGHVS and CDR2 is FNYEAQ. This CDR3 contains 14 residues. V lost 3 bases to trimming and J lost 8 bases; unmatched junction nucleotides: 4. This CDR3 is CASSLGQGREPQHF. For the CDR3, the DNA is TGTGCCAGCAGCTTGGGACAGGGGCGTGAGCCCCAGCATTTT.

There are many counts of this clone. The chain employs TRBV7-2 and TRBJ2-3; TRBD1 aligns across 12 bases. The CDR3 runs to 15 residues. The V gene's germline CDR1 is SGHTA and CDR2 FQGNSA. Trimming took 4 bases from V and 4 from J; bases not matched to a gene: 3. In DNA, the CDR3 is TGTGCCAGCAGCTCCTGGGACAGGGGGCCAGATACGCAGTATTTT. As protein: CASSSWDRGPDTQYF.

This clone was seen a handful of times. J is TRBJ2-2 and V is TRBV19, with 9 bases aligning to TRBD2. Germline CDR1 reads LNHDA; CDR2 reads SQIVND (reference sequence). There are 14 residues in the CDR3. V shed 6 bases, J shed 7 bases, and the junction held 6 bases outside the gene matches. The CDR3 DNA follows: TGTGCCAGTAGCCCAAGGCGGGGGGGCGGGGAGCTGTTTTTT. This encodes CASSPRRGGGELFF.

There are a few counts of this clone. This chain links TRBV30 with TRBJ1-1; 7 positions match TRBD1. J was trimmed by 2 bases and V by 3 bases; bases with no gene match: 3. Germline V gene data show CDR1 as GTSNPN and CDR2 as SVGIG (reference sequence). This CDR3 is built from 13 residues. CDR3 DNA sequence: TGTGCCTGGAGGGACAGGACTAACACTGAAGCTTTCTTT. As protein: CAWRDRTNTEAFF. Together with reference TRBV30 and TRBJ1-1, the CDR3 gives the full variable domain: SQTIHQWPATLVQPVGSPLSLECTVEGTSNPNLYWYRQAAGRGLQLLFYSVGIGQISSEVPQNLSASRPQDRQFILSSKKLLLSDSGFYLCAWRDRTNTEAFFGQGTRLTVV.

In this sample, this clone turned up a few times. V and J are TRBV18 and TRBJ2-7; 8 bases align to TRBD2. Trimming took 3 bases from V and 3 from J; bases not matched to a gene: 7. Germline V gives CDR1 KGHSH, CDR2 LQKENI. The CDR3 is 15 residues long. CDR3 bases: TGTGCCAGCTCACCCCTTGGCGGGGGGATCTACGAGCAGTACTTC. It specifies CASSPLGGGIYEQYF.

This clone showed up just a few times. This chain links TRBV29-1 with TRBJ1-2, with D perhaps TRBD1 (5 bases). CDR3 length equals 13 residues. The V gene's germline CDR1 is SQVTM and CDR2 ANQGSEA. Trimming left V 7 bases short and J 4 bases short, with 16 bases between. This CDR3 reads CSGAVQGGYGYTF. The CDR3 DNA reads TGCAGCGGGGCCGTTCAGGGTGGCTATGGCTACACCTTC. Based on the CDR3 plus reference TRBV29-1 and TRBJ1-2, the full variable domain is SAVISQKPSRDICQRGTSLTIQCQVDSQVTMMFWYRQQPGQSLTLIATANQGSEATYESGFVIDKFPISRPNLTFSTLTVSNMSPEDSSIYLCSGAVQGGYGYTFGSGTRLTVV.

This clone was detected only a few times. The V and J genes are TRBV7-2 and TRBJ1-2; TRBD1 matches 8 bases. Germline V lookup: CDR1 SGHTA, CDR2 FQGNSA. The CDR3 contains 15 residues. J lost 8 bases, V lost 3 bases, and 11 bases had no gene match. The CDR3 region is CASSFYQGANQGYTF. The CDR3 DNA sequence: TGTGCCAGCAGCTTTTACCAGGGGGCGAATCAGGGCTACACCTTC.

The CDR3 protein is CASNPRDFYYEQYF. The CDR3 DNA follows: TGTGCCAGCAACCCAAGGGACTTCTACTACGAGCAGTACTTC. The rearrangement uses TRBV6-5 and TRBJ2-7, with D possibly being TRBD2 (6 bases). The germline CDR1 and CDR2 sequences are MNHEY and SVGAGI. The CDR3 is 14 residues long. V lost 7 bases, J lost 3 bases, and 16 bases lay in between.

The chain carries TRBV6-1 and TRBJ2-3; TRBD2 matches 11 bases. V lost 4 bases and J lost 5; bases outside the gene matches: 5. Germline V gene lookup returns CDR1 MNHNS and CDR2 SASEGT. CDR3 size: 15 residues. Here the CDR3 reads CASSVTSGSLDTQYF. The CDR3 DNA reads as TGTGCCAGCAGTGTCACTAGCGGGAGTCTAGATACGCAGTATTTT.

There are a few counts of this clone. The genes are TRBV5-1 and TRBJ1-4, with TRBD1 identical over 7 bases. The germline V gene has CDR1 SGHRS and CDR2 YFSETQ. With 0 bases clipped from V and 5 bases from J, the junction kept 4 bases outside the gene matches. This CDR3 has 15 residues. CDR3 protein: CASSLGDRDNEKLFF. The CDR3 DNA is TGCGCCAGCAGCTTGGGCGACAGGGACAATGAAAAACTGTTTTTT.

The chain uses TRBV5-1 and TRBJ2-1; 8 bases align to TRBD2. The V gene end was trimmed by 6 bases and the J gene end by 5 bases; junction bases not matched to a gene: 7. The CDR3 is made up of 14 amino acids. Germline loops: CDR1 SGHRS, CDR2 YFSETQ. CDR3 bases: TGCGCCAGCACCGTCGTAGCGGGGAACAATGAGCAGTTCTTC. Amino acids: CASTVVAGNNEQFF. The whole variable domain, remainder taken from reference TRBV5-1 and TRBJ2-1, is KAGVTQTPRYLIKTRGQQVTLSCSPISGHRSVSWYQQTPGQGLQFLFEYFSETQRNKGNFPGRFSGRQFSNSRSEMNVSTLELGDSALYLCASTVVAGNNEQFFGPGTRLTVL.

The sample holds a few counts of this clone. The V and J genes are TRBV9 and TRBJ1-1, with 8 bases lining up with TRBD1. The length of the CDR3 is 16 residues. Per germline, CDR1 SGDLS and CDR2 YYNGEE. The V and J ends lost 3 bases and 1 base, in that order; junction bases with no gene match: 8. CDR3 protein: CASSANRQGRNTEAFF. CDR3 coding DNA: TGTGCCAGCAGCGCGAACCGACAGGGGCGGAACACTGAAGCTTTCTTT.

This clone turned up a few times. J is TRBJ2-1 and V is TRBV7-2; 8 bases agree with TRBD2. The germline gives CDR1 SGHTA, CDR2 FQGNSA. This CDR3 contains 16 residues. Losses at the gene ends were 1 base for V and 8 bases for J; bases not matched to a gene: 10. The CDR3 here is CASSLVAGLAPHEQFF. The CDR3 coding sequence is TGTGCCAGCAGCTTAGTAGCAGGACTAGCCCCCCATGAGCAGTTCTTC.

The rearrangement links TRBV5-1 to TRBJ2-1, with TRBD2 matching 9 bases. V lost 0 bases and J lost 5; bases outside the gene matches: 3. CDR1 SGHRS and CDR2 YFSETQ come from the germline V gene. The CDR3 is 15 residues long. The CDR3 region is CASSLAAGGHNEQFF. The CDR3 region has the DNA TGCGCCAGCAGCTTGGCGGCGGGGGGGCACAATGAGCAGTTCTTC. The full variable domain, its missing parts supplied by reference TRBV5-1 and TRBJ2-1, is KAGVTQTPRYLIKTRGQQVTLSCSPISGHRSVSWYQQTPGQGLQFLFEYFSETQRNKGNFPGRFSGRQFSNSRSEMNVSTLELGDSALYLCASSLAAGGHNEQFFGPGTRLTVL.

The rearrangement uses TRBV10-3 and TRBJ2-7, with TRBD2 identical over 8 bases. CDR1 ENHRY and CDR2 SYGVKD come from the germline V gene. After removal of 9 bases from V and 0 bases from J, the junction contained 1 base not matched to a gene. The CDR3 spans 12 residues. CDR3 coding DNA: TGTGCCATTAGCGGGACCTCCTACGAGCAGTACTTC. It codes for CAISGTSYEQYF.

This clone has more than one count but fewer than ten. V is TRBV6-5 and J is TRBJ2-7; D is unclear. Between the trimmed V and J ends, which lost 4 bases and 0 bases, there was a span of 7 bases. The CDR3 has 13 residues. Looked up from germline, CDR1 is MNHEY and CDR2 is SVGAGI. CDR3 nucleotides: TGTGCCAGCAGTTTACGGTTCTCCTACGAGCAGTACTTC. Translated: CASSLRFSYEQYF.

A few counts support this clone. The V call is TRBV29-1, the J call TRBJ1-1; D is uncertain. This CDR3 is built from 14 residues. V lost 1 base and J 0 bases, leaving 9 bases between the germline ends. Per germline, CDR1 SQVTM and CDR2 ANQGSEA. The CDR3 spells CSVEGHTMNTEAFF. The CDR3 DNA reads TGCAGCGTTGAAGGACATACCATGAACACTGAAGCTTTCTTT.